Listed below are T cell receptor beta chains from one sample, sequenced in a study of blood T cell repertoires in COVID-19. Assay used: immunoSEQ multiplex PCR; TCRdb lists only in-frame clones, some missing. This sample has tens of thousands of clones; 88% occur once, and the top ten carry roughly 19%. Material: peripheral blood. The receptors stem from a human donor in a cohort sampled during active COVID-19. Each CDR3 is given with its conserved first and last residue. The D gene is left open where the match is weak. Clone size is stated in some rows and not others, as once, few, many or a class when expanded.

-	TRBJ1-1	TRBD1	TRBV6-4	TGTGCCAGCAGTGGTCCGGTAGGACAGGGGAAGACTGAAGCTTTCTTT	CASSGPVGQGKTEAFF
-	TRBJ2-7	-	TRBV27	TGTGCCAGCCTAAAACCGGGATCTGCCTACGAGCAGTACTTC	CASLKPGSAYEQYF
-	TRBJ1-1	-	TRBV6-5	TGTGCCAGCAGTTACTCGAGGCGGTACACTGAAGCTTTCTTT	CASSYSRRYTEAFF
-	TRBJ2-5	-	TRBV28	TGTGCCAGCAGTTTAGGACGTGGGGGTCGGGGGCAAGAGACCCAGTACTTC	CASSLGRGGRGQETQYF
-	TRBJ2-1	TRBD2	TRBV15	TGTGCCACCAGCAGAGATCCTAGCGGGGACAATGAGCAGTTCTTC	CATSRDPSGDNEQFF
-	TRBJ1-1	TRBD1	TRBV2	TGTGCCAGCAGCAGGACAGGGAACACTGAAGCTTTCTTT	CASSRTGNTEAFF
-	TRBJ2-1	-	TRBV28	TGTGCCAGCAGTTTTATGCTAGCCAGACTCTCCTACAATGAGCAGTTCTTC	CASSFMLARLSYNEQFF
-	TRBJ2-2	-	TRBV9	TGTGCCAGCAGCGTAGAGCTCGGGGAGCTGTTTTTT	CASSVELGELFF
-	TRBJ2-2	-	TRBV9	TGTGCCAGCAGCGTAGCGCCGACAGGTGGCACCGGGGAGCTGTTTTTT	CASSVAPTGGTGELFF
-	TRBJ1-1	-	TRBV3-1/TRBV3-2	TGTGCCAGCAGCCAAGCGTTCGTCACTGAAGCTTTCTTT	CASSQAFVTEAFF
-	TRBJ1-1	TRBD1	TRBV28	TGTGCCAGCAGTTCCTGGGGGCAGGGGGCGTTGAACACTGAAGCTTTCTTT	CASSSWGQGALNTEAFF
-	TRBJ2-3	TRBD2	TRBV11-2	TGTGCCAGCAGCCCGGGAGGGAGGGCCCCAGATACGCAGTATTTT	CASSPGGRAPDTQYF
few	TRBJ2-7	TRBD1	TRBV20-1	TGCAGTGCGTGGACAGGGATCGAGCAGTACTTC	CSAWTGIEQYF
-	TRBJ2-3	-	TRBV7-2	TGTGCCAGCAGCCCCCAGCGGAGCACAGATACGCAGTATTTT	CASSPQRSTDTQYF
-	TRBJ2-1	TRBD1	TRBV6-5	TGTGCCAGTAGACAGGGGAATGAGCAGTTCTTC	CASRQGNEQFF
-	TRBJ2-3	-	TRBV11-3	TGTGCCAGCAGCGCGCGGACAGACGGCACAGATACGCAGTATTTT	CASSARTDGTDTQYF
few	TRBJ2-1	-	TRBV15	TGTGCCACCAGCAGAGCACCTGCTGGGACTTACACAAACAATGAGCAGTTCTTC	CATSRAPAGTYTNNEQFF
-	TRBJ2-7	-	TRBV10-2	TGCGCCAGCAGTGAGGAGGGCTCCTACGAGCAGTACTTC	CASSEEGSYEQYF
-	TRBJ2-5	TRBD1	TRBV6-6	TGTGCCAGCAAACTACAGGGGACGAAGGAGACCCAGTACTTC	CASKLQGTKETQYF
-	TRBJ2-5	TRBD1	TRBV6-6	TGTGCCAGCAGTTACCAACTCTTGGGACAGCAGTACTTC	CASSYQLLGQQYF
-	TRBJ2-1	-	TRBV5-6	TGTGCCAGCGGCTCGTACAATGAGCAGTTCTTC	CASGSYNEQFF
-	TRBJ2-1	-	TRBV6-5	TGTGCTAGTCGGGGGACCAATACGGACAATGAGCAGTTCTTC	CASRGTNTDNEQFF
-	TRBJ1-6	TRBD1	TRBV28	TGTGCCTCCAGCGGATTCAGGGGGTATAATTCACCCCTCCACTTT	CASSGFRGYNSPLHF
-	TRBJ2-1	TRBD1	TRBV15	TGTGCCACCAGCAGAGGTAGGACAGGGTCACTCAATGAGCAGTTCTTC	CATSRGRTGSLNEQFF
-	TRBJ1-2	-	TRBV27	TGTGCCAGCAGTTTATCTGGGACACATTATGGCTACACCTTC	CASSLSGTHYGYTF
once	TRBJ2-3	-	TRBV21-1	TGTGCCAGCAGCAATGGAGGGGGCACAGATACGCAGTATTTT	CASSNGGGTDTQYF
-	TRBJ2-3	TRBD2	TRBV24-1	TGTGCCACTACTAGCGGGGAGCCCACAGATACGCAGTATTTT	CATTSGEPTDTQYF
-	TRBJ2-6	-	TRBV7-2	TGTGCCAGCAGCCGCTACAGGGTCTCCTCTGGGGCCAACGTCCTGACTTTC	CASSRYRVSSGANVLTF
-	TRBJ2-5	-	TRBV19	TGTGCCAGTAGTCTCCTCGGGGGTGTGGGAGAGACCCAGTACTTC	CASSLLGGVGETQYF
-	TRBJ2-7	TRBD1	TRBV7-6	TGTGCCAGCAGCTTGACAGGGGGTAAAGACGAGCAGTACTTC	CASSLTGGKDEQYF